This TCR beta chain is from a study of blood T cell repertoires in COVID-19. Study information: From T cells, B-cell-depleted T cells, or PBMCs came the material, which was cDNA or gDNA.

Losses at the gene ends were 4 bases for V and 3 bases for J; bases not matched to a gene: 5. CDR1 MNHEY and CDR2 SVGAGI come from the germline V gene. The CDR3 is made up of 14 amino acids. Source study methods: Using reference gene primer amplification, nucleated cell counts were estimated. Here immunoSEQ multiplex PCR was the method, and the copy in TCRdb shows in-frame clones only, minus some. The V and J calls and the clone size are those of that table, but D and trimming were determined from the DNA. The sample holds fewer than 110,000 clones; roughly 84% are singletons and the top ten take approximately 12%.

The TCR was taken from a human donor in a cohort sampled during active COVID-19. The J gene is TRBJ1-2, the V gene TRBV6-5, with 7 bases lining up with TRBD1. Material: peripheral blood. This chain's CDR3 is CASSSGGLDYGYTF. The CDR3 DNA sequence: TGTGCCAGCAGTTCAGGGGGATTGGACTATGGCTACACCTTC.